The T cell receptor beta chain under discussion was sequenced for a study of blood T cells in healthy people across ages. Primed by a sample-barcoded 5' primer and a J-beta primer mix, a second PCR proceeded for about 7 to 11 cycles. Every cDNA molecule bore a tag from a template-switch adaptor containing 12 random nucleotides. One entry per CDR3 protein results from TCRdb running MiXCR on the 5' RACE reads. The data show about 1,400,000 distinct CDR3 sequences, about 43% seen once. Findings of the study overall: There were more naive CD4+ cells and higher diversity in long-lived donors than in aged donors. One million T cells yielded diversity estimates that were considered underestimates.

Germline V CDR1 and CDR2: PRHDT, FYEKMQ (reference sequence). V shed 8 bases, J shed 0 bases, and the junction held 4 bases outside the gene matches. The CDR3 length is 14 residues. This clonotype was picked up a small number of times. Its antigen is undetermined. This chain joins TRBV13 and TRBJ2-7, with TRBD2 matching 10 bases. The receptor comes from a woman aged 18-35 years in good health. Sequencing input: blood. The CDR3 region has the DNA TGTGCCAGCCGAGCGGGAGGGGGCTCCTACGAGCAGTACTTC. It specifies CASRAGGGSYEQYF.